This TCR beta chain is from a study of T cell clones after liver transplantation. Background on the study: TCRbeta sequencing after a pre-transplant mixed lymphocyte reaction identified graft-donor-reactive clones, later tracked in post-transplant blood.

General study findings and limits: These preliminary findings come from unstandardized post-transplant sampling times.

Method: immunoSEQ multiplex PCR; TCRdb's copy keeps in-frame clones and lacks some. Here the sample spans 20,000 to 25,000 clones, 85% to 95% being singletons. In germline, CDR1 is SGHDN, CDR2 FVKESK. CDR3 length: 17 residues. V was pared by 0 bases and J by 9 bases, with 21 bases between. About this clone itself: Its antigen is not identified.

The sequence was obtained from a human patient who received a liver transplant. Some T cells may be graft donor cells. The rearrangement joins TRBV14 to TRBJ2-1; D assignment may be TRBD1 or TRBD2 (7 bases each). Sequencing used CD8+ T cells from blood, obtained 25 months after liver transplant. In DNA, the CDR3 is TGTGCCAGCAGCCAAGAAACGGACAGGCTGTGGGGGGGTGAGCAGTTCTTC. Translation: CASSQETDRLWGGEQFF. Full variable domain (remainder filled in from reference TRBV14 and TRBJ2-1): EAGVTQFPSHSVIEKGQTVTLRCDPISGHDNLYWYRRVMGKEIKFLLHFVKESKQDESGMPNNRFLAERTGGTYSTLKVQPAELEDSGVYFCASSQETDRLWGGEQFFGPGTRLTVL.